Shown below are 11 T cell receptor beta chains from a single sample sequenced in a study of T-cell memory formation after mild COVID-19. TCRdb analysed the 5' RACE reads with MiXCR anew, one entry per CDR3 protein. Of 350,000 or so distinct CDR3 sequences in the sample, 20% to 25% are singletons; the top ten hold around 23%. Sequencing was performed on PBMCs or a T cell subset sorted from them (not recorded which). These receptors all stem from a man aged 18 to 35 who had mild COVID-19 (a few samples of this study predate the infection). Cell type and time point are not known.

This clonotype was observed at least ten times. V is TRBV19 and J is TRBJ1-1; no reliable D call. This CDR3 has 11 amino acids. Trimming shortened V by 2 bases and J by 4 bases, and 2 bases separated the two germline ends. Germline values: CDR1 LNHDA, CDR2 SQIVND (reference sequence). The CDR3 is CASSILTEAFF. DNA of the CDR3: TGTGCCAGTAGTATACTCACTGAAGCTTTCTTT.

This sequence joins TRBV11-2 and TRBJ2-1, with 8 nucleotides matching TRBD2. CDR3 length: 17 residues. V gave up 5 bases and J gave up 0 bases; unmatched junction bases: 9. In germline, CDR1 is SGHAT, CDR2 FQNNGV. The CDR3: CASSAKLAGSSYNEQFF. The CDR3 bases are TGTGCCAGCAGCGCCAAATTAGCGGGGAGCTCCTACAATGAGCAGTTCTTC. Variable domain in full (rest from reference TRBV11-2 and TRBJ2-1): EAGVAQSPRYKIIEKRQSVAFWCNPISGHATLYWYQQILGQGPKLLIQFQNNGVVDDSQLPKDRFSAERLKGVDSTLKIQPAKLEDSAVYLCASSAKLAGSSYNEQFFGPGTRLTVL.

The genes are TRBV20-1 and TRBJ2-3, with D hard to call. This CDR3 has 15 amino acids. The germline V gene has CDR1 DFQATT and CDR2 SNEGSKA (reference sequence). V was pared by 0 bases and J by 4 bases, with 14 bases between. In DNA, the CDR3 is TGCAGTGCTAGAGATCTCGGAGAAGCACCAGATACGCAGTATTTT. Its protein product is CSARDLGEAPDTQYF.

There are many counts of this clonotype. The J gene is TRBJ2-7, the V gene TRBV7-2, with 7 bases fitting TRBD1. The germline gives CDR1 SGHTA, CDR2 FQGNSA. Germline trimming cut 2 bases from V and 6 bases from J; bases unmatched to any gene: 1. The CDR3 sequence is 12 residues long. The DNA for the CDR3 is TGTGCCAGCAGCTTAAACAGGGGCGAGCAGTACTTC. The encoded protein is CASSLNRGEQYF.

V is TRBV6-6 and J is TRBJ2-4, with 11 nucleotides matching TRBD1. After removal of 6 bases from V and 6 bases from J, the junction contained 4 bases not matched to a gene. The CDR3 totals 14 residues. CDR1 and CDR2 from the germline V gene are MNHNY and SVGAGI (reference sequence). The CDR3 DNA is TGTGCCAGCAGCTCCGGGACAGGGGGAAACATTCAGTACTTC. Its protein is CASSSGTGGNIQYF.

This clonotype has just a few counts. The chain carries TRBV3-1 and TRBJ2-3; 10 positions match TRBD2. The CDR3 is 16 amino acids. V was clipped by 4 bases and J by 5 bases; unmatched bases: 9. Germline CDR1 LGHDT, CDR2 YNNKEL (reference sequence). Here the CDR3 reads CASSLAGLASQDTQYF. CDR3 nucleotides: TGTGCCAGCAGCCTTGCGGGACTAGCGAGTCAAGATACGCAGTATTTT.

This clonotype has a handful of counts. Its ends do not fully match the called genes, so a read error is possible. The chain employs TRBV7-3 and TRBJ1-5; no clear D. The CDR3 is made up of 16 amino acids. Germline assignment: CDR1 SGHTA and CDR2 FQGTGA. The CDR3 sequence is CASSLKEEKLNQHQHF. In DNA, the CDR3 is TGTGCCAGCAGCTTAAAGGAGGAGAAACTTAATCAGCACCAGCATTTT.

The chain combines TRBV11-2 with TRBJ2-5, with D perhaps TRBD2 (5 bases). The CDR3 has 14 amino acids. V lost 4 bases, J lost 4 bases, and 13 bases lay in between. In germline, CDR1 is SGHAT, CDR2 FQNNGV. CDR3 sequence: CASSSTADPETQYF. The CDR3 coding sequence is TGTGCCAGCAGCTCCACAGCGGACCCAGAGACCCAGTACTTC. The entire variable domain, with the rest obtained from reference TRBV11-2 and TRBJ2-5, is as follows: EAGVAQSPRYKIIEKRQSVAFWCNPISGHATLYWYQQILGQGPKLLIQFQNNGVVDDSQLPKDRFSAERLKGVDSTLKIQPAKLEDSAVYLCASSSTADPETQYFGPGTRLLVL.

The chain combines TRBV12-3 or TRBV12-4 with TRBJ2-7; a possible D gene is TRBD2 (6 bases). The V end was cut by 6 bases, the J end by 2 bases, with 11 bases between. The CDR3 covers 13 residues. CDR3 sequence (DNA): TGTGCCAGCAGCCAGGGACTTCCCTACGAGCAGTACGTC. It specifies CASSQGLPYEQYV.

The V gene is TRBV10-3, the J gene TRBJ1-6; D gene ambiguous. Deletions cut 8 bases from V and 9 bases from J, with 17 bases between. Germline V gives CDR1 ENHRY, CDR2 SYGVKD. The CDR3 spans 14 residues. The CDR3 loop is CAIGPSVGISPLHF. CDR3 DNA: TGTGCCATCGGGCCCTCAGTCGGGATTTCACCCCTCCACTTT.

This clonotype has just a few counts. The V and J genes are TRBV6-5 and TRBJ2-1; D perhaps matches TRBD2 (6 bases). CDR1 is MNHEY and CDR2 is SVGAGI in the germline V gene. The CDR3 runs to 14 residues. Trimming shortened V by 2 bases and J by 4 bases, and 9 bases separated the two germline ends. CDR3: CASSYQGLYNEQFF. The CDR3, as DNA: TGTGCCAGCAGTTACCAGGGACTGTACAATGAGCAGTTCTTC.